This record concerns one TCR beta chain sequence. The data were obtained in a study of molecular identifiers for immune sequencing clone quantification. Study information: RNA, taken in replicates from roughly 21,000 or 96,000 naive CD8 cells, was split five ways, with four sequenced.

TCR libraries were built in bulk with a published protocol and specific TCR primers. TCRdb itself ran the PCR reads through MiXCR, one entry per CDR3 protein. The data show about 640,000 distinct CDR3 sequences, with just under 20% seen just once and 0.7% to 1% held by the top ten. V was clipped by 2 bases and J by 0 bases; unmatched bases: 7. CDR3 length: 16 residues. Germline loops: CDR1 SGHAT, CDR2 FQNNGV. Investigators produced naive CD8 libraries from 20,000 to 1,000,000 sorted cells, drawing on 10%, 30% or 50% RNA. The chain employs TRBV11-2 and TRBJ2-7; 7 nucleotides agree with TRBD2. The TCR was taken from a human donor in good health. Some libraries in this study had Jurkat cell RNA spiked in. The sample consisted of naive CD8+ T cells from blood, with Jurkat cell RNA spiked in. This sample's subset: FACS-sorted CD8+CD4-CCR7+CD45RA+ naive T cells. This CDR3 reads CASSLSRRTSSYEQYF. The CDR3 nucleotides read TGTGCCAGCAGCTTAAGTCGAAGGACTAGCTCCTACGAGCAGTACTTC.